This TCR beta chain is from a study of blood T cells in healthy people across ages. Whole-study findings and limits: Estimates based on one million T cells were treated as lower bounds.

This clonotype was recorded a few times. Its antigen is unidentified. PCR was performed a second time for about 7 to 11 cycles using a sample-barcoded 5' primer and a J-beta primer mix. In TCRdb, the 5' RACE reads were re-called with MiXCR into one record per CDR3 protein. The sample holds around 1,000,000 distinct CDR3 sequences, around 25% seen once. Healthy individuals of Caucasian origin from Russia, aged roughly 6 to 90, served as donors. Per the germline V gene, CDR1 is MDHEN and CDR2 is SYDVKM. With 5 bases removed from V and 5 bases from J, the gap between germline ends came to 13 bases. This CDR3 contains 13 residues. These data were also reused for a study on T cells of mothers and their children. That paper adds: RNA was extracted, and all of it went into cDNA synthesis at roughly 1.5 ug per 15 ul.

The chain couples TRBV28 to TRBJ2-7; unclear D gene. Specimen: blood. This receptor was taken from a girl aged 2 to 9 in good health. The CDR3 loop is CASSPRNFDEQYF. The CDR3 DNA sequence: TGTGCCAGCAGTCCCCGGAACTTTGACGAGCAGTACTTC.